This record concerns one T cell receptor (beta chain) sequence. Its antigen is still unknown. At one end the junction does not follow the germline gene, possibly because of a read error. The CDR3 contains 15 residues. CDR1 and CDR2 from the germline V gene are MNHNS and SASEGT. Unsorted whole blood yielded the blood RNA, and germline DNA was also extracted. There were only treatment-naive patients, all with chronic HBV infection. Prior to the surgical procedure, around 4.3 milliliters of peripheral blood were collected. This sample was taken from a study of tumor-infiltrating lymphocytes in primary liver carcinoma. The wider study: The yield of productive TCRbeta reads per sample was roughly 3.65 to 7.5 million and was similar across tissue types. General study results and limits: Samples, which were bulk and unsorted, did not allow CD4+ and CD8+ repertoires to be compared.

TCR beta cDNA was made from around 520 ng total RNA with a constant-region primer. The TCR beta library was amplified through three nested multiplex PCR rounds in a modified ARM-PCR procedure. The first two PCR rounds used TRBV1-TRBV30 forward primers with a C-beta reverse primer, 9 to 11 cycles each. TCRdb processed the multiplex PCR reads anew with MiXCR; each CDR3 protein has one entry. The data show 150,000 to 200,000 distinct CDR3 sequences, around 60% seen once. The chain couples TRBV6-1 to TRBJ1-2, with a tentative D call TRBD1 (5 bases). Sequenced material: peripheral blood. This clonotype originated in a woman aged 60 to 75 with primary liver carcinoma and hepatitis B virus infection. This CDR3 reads CAGSEGFGRAYGYTF. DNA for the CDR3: TGTGCCGGCAGTGAGGGGTTTGGGAGAGCTTATGGCTACACCTTC.